This T cell receptor (beta chain) was identified in a study of blood T cell repertoires in COVID-19. Method: immunoSEQ multiplex PCR; TCRdb's copy keeps in-frame clones and lacks some. This table holds about 130,000 clones, 65% to 85% found once. This CDR3 contains 13 residues. Trimming removed 5 bases from V and 15 bases from J; junction bases left unmatched: 12. Germline V gene sequence: CDR1 SGHTA, CDR2 FQGTGA. Input material: peripheral blood. The gene calls are TRBV7-3 and TRBJ2-1, with 8 bases lining up with TRBD1. The clonotype originates from a man in his 70s with acute or convalescent COVID-19. The CDR3: CASSTPGQGPRFF. In DNA form, the CDR3 reads TGTGCCAGCAGCACACCCGGACAGGGCCCCAGGTTCTTC.